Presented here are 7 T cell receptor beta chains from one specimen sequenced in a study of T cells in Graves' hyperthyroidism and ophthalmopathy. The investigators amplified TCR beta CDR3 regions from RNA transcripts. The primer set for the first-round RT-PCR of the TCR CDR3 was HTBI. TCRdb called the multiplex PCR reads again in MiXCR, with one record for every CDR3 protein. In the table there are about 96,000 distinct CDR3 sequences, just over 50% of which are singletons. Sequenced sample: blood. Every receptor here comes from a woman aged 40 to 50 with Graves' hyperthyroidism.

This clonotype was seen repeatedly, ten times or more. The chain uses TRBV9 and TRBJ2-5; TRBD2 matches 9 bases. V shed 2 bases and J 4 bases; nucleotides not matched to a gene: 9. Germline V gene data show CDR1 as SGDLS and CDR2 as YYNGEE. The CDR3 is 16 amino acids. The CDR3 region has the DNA TGTGCCAGCAGCGTTTTAGCGGGAGTGGGGCTAGAGACCCAGTACTTC. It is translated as CASSVLAGVGLETQYF.

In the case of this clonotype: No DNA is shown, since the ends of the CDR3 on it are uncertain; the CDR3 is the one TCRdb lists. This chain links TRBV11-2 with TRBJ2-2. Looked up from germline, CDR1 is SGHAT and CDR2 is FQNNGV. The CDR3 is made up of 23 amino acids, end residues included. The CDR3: CASSLIGQHYGYTFGSGTGELFF.

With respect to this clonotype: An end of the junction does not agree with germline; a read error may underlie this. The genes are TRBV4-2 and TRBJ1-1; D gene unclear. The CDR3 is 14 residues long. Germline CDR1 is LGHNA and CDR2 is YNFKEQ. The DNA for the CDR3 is TGTGCCAGCAGCCAAATAGGGATCGACACTGGAGCTTTCTTT. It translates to CASSQIGIDTGAFF.

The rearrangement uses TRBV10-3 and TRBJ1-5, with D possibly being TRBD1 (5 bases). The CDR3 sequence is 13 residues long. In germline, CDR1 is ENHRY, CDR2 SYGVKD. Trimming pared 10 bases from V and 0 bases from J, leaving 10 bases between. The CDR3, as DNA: TGTGCCAGCAGAGGGACTAGCAATCAGCCCCAGCATTTT. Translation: CASRGTSNQPQHF.

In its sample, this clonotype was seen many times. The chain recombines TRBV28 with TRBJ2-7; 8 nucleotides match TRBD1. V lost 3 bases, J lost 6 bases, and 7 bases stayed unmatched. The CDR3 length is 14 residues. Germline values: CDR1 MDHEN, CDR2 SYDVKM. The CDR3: CASSFTGGWVEQYF. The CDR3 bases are TGTGCCAGCAGTTTTACAGGGGGGTGGGTCGAGCAGTACTTC.

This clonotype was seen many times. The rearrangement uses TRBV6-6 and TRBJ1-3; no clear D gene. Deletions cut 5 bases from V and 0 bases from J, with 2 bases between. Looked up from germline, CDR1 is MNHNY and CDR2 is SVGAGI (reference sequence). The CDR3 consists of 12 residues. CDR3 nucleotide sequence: TGTGCCAGCAGTGGCTCTGGAAACACCATATATTTT. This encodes CASSGSGNTIYF.

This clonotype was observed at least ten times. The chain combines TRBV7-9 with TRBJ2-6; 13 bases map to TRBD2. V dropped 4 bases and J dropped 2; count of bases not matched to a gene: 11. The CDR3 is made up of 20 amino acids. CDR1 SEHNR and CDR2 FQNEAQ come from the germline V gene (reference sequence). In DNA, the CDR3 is TGTGCCAGCAGCTCTACTAGCGGGAGGGCCTTTACTACTGGGGCCAACGTCCTGACTTTC. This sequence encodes CASSSTSGRAFTTGANVLTF.